Below, 30 T cell receptor beta chains from the same sample are listed, as sequenced in a study of cytomegalovirus exposure and HLA in healthy donors. The PCR made use of 60 Vbeta and 13 Jbeta primers. The table came from immunoSEQ multiplex PCR; TCRdb's copy has only in-frame clones and leaves some out. This sample has roughly 120,000 clones, with approximately 58% found just once. The specimen sequenced was PBMCs. The receptor source for this set is a woman aged 30 to 39 in good health and CMV-seronegative.

The chain links TRBV28 to TRBJ1-1; no reliable D call. This CDR3 has 15 residues. Germline V gene data show CDR1 as MDHEN and CDR2 as SYDVKM. Between the trimmed V and J ends, which lost 2 bases and 0 bases, there was a span of 10 bases. CDR3 DNA: TGTGCCAGCAGTTTAGAAGCCCTCTTGAACACTGAAGCTTTCTTT. Amino acid sequence: CASSLEALLNTEAFF.

This clone was seen a handful of times. The rearrangement joins TRBV4-3 to TRBJ1-5; D is unresolved. The CDR3 contains 13 residues. The germline V and J ends were trimmed by 0 bases and 5 bases, with 5 bases remaining between them. Looked up from germline, CDR1 is LGHNA and CDR2 is YSLEER. CDR3 nucleotide sequence: TGCGCCAGCAGCCAAGATGGAGATCAGCCCCAGCATTTT. It codes for CASSQDGDQPQHF.

This CDR3 is CASSEQGTGELFF. The DNA of the CDR3 is TGTGCCAGCAGCGAACAGGGTACCGGGGAGCTGTTTTTT. The rearrangement links TRBV5-4 to TRBJ2-2, with D possibly TRBD1 on 6 matching bases. This CDR3 spans 13 amino acids. Deletions cut 4 bases from V and 5 bases from J, with 9 bases between. Germline values: CDR1 SGHNT, CDR2 YYREEE (reference sequence).

The rearrangement joins TRBV7-2 to TRBJ2-5, with a tentative D call TRBD2 (5 bases). CDR3 length: 14 amino acids. Trimming pared 5 bases from V and 3 bases from J, leaving 13 bases between. Per the germline V gene, CDR1 is SGHTA and CDR2 is FQGNSA. The CDR3: CASSPNRGKETQYF. CDR3 coding DNA: TGTGCCAGCAGCCCGAATCGGGGAAAAGAGACCCAGTACTTC.

V and J are TRBV5-8 and TRBJ2-3; 9 bases line up with TRBD1. CDR1 is SGHTS and CDR2 is YDEGEE in the germline V gene. J lost 3 bases, V lost 4 bases, and 6 bases had no gene match. The CDR3 is made up of 15 amino acids. CDR3 bases: TGTGCCAGCAGCGCCGGGACAGGGTTGACAGATACGCAGTATTTT. Protein sequence: CASSAGTGLTDTQYF.

This clone appeared a single time. This chain uses TRBV28 with TRBJ1-5; D gene unclear. The CDR3 contains 16 residues. Per the germline V gene, CDR1 is MDHEN and CDR2 is SYDVKM. The germline V and J ends were trimmed by 0 bases and 1 base, with 10 bases remaining between them. CDR3 DNA: TGTGCCAGCAGTTTATGGGGGAGGGCGAGCAATCAGCCCCAGCATTTT. As protein: CASSLWGRASNQPQHF.

The rearrangement uses TRBV6-5 and TRBJ1-4, with a weak D call TRBD1 (5 bases). Germline loops: CDR1 MNHEY, CDR2 SVGAGI. CDR3 length equals 14 residues. Trimming took off 5 bases at V and 7 bases at J, with 14 bases between the two ends. The CDR3 coding sequence is TGTGCCAGCAGTGATTTCGGGGGGGGTGAAAAACTGTTTTTT. Translation: CASSDFGGGEKLFF.

The V gene is TRBV12-5, the J gene TRBJ2-3; D unclear. V was cut by 6 bases and J by 1 base, with 20 bases left in between. The CDR3 consists of 17 residues. CDR1 is LGHNT, CDR2 FRNRAP, per germline. The CDR3 sequence is CASGPPRVRFRTDTQYF. The CDR3 coding sequence is TGTGCTAGTGGACCCCCTCGCGTCAGGTTTCGCACAGATACGCAGTATTTT. The full variable domain, completed using reference TRBV12-5 and TRBJ2-3, is DARVTQTPRHKVTEMGQEVTMRCQPILGHNTVFWYRQTMMQGLELLAYFRNRAPLDDSGMPKDRFSAEMPDATLATLKIQPSEPRDSAVYFCASGPPRVRFRTDTQYFGPGTRLTVL.

This clone was counted only a few times. The chain carries TRBV5-1 and TRBJ1-2; 8 bases match TRBD1. The CDR3 is 16 amino acids. Germline V gene sequence: CDR1 SGHRS, CDR2 YFSETQ. The ends lost 2 bases at V and 5 bases at J; junction bases unmatched: 11. The CDR3 DNA sequence: TGCGCCAGCAGCTTACAGGGGGGGCGCATTAGGTATGGCTACACCTTC. The encoded protein is CASSLQGGRIRYGYTF.

V is TRBV7-9 and J is TRBJ1-6; D gene unclear. This CDR3 is built from 14 residues. Trimming removed 3 bases from V and 8 bases from J, with 11 bases in between. Per the germline V gene, CDR1 is SEHNR and CDR2 is FQNEAQ (reference sequence). The CDR3 DNA reads TGTGCCAGCAGCTTTCGGGAGGGCGATTCACCCCTCCACTTT. Protein product: CASSFREGDSPLHF.

The rearrangement joins TRBV27 to TRBJ2-7; D is uncertain. The germline V and J ends were trimmed by 2 bases and 1 base, with 9 bases remaining between them. CDR1 is MNHEY, CDR2 SMNVEV, per germline (reference sequence). CDR3 size: 14 residues. CDR3 loop: CASSLLDQSYEQYF. The CDR3 coding sequence is TGTGCCAGCAGTTTACTAGACCAATCCTACGAGCAGTACTTC.

The chain uses TRBV14 and TRBJ2-2, with TRBD2 matching 8 bases. Germline loops: CDR1 SGHDN, CDR2 FVKESK. CDR3 length: 15 residues. V shed 0 bases and J 4 bases; nucleotides not matched to a gene: 1. CDR3 DNA sequence: TGTGCCAGCAGCCAAGAACTAGCGGCCACCGGGGAGCTGTTTTTT. Translating gives CASSQELAATGELFF.

The J gene is TRBJ2-7, the V gene TRBV14; D remains ambiguous. The germline CDR1 and CDR2 sequences are SGHDN and FVKESK. V was trimmed by 1 base and J by 0 bases, leaving 19 bases between them. CDR3 length equals 18 residues. In nucleotides, the CDR3 is TGTGCCAGCAGCCAAGTTCCCCTCGGTTACCCGAGCTCCTACGAGCAGTACTTC. It encodes CASSQVPLGYPSSYEQYF.

A note on this clone: Given the absence of the conserved phenylalanine or tryptophan at the CDR3 end, a read error is likely. The rearrangement joins TRBV7-6 to TRBJ2-7; D not resolved. Trimming cost V 5 bases and J 7 bases, with 12 bases left between them. In germline, CDR1 is SGHVS, CDR2 FNYEAQ. This CDR3 is built from 12 residues. The CDR3 loop is CASSQDLGEQYL. Here the CDR3 DNA reads TGTGCCAGCAGCCAGGACCTCGGGGAGCAGTACCTC.

V gene TRBV28 combines with J gene TRBJ1-1; D is unclear. The CDR3 covers 13 residues. Looked up from germline, CDR1 is MDHEN and CDR2 is SYDVKM. The germline V and J ends were trimmed by 6 bases and 0 bases, with 8 bases remaining between them. The CDR3 loop is CASRTTLNTEAFF. The CDR3 DNA reads TGTGCCAGCAGGACGACTCTGAACACTGAAGCTTTCTTT.

The rearrangement links TRBV27 to TRBJ1-5; 7 positions match TRBD1. The CDR3 loop spans 14 amino acids. The germline V gene encodes CDR1 MNHEY and CDR2 SMNVEV (reference sequence). The V gene end was trimmed by 5 bases and the J gene end by 2 bases; junction bases not matched to a gene: 3. The CDR3, as DNA: TGTGCCAGCAGTCCTGACAGGGGCAATCAGCCCCAGCATTTT. Translating it yields CASSPDRGNQPQHF.

The chain links TRBV6-5 to TRBJ1-6, with unresolved D. CDR3 size: 13 residues. Germline V gene sequence: CDR1 MNHEY, CDR2 SVGAGI. The V and J ends lost 2 bases and 10 bases respectively, with 9 bases between them. The CDR3 spells CASSYPAGSPLHF. The CDR3 DNA is TGTGCCAGCAGTTACCCCGCGGGCTCACCCCTCCACTTT.

The chain combines TRBV5-6 with TRBJ1-1; unclear D gene. Germline V gene data show CDR1 as SGHDT and CDR2 as YYEEEE. The CDR3 consists of 13 residues. V was pared by 4 bases and J by 1 base, with 8 bases between. The CDR3 DNA reads TGTGCCAGCAGCCGCCGAGAGAACACTGAAGCTTTCTTT. As protein: CASSRRENTEAFF.

This sequence joins TRBV4-1 and TRBJ1-2; 8 bases are shared with TRBD1. The germline V gene encodes CDR1 MGHRA and CDR2 YSYEKL. The V segment lost 3 bases and the J segment 7 bases; nucleotides outside the gene matches: 13. This CDR3 spans 16 amino acids. Here the CDR3 reads CASSQLPPGGSGGYTF. DNA of the CDR3: TGCGCCAGCAGCCAGCTACCCCCAGGGGGCAGTGGTGGCTACACCTTC.

CDR3 in DNA: TGCAGCGTGCAGGGGCGCATCACAGATACGCAGTATTTT. Protein product: CSVQGRITDTQYF. The chain joins TRBV29-1 to TRBJ2-3, with D perhaps TRBD1 (6 bases). Germline loops: CDR1 SQVTM, CDR2 ANQGSEA. The CDR3 has 13 residues. V shed 6 bases and J shed 2 bases, with 12 bases lying between them.

This rearrangement joins TRBV5-1 to TRBJ2-5; 9 bases are shared with TRBD2. The end of the DNA fits TRBJ2-7 better, so the J call may be wrong. Germline V gives CDR1 SGHRS, CDR2 YFSETQ. The CDR3 is 14 residues long. CDR3 sequence (DNA): TGCGCCAGCAGCTCTTCTAGCGGGATAGGCGAGCAGTACTTC. Protein: CASSSSSGIGEQYF.

The gene calls are TRBV5-1 and TRBJ2-5, with 9 nucleotides matching TRBD1. The closer fit of TRBJ2-7 to the DNA end suggests the J call may be wrong. Germline lookup yields CDR1 SGHRS and CDR2 YFSETQ. This CDR3 comprises 15 residues. CDR3 bases: TGCGCCAGCAGCCTAGGGACAGGGCAGGCCTACGAGCAGTACTTC. Protein product: CASSLGTGQAYEQYF.

The CDR3 coding sequence is TGCGCCAGCAGGGACAGGGGGGGAGGAAATCAGCCCCAGCATTTT. Its translation: CASRDRGGGNQPQHF. The chain recombines TRBV10-2 with TRBJ1-5; 10 bases line up with TRBD1. The J segment lost 4 bases and the V segment lost 6 bases, leaving 6 bases of the junction unmatched. This CDR3 has 15 residues. Germline CDR1 and CDR2: WSHSY and SAAADI.

This clone was counted between two and nine times. The gene calls are TRBV30 and TRBJ2-7; 10 bases are a match to TRBD1. The CDR3 consists of 15 residues. Germline V gene lookup returns CDR1 GTSNPN and CDR2 SVGIG (reference sequence). V dropped 1 base and J dropped 5; count of bases not matched to a gene: 8. The CDR3 DNA reads as TGTGCCTGGAGTGGCGGGACAGGGGCTTTTAACGAGCAGTACTTC. Encoded protein: CAWSGGTGAFNEQYF.

The V call is TRBV7-2, the J call TRBJ2-7; D is possibly TRBD2 (6 bases). The CDR3 contains 15 residues. The ends were cut back, 0 bases at V and 3 bases at J, with 12 bases in the middle. Germline V CDR1 and CDR2: SGHTA, FQGNSA. The CDR3 DNA follows: TGTGCCAGCAGCTTAGCCCGGACTATCATCTACGAGCAGTACTTC. Its protein product is CASSLARTIIYEQYF.

V is TRBV10-1 and J is TRBJ1-1, with 7 bases lining up with TRBD1. Germline-derived CDR1 and CDR2 are WNHNN and SYGVQD (reference sequence). This CDR3 contains 14 residues. The trim removed 10 bases at V and 4 bases at J, leaving 12 bases unmatched. In DNA, the CDR3 is TGCGCCATTACGTATGAGCAGGGGGGCACTGAAGCTTTCTTT. This encodes CAITYEQGGTEAFF.

This chain links TRBV5-6 with TRBJ1-1, with D uncertain. Trimming removed 0 bases from V and 0 bases from J, with 12 bases in between. Germline assignment: CDR1 SGHDT and CDR2 YYEEEE. This CDR3 is built from 16 residues. The CDR3 protein is CASSLGYESMNTEAFF. The CDR3 DNA sequence: TGTGCCAGCAGCTTGGGATACGAGAGCATGAACACTGAAGCTTTCTTT.

The chain couples TRBV9 to TRBJ2-1, with 10 positions matching TRBD2. The CDR3 length is 15 residues. V trimming: 3 bases; J trimming: 7 bases; junction bases outside the gene matches: 7. Germline values: CDR1 SGDLS, CDR2 YYNGEE. The CDR3 protein is CASSGLAGVSNEQFF. CDR3 nucleotide sequence: TGTGCCAGCAGCGGCCTAGCGGGAGTTTCGAATGAGCAGTTCTTC.

This clone has only a few counts. The V call is TRBV6-1, the J call TRBJ2-1, with D possibly matching TRBD2 (6 bases). V dropped 6 bases and J dropped 6 bases, with 18 bases sitting between them. Germline CDR1 reads MNHNS; CDR2 reads SASEGT. The CDR3 contains 15 residues. The CDR3 DNA reads TGTGCCAGCAGCGGTTCGGCGGGAAGTCGCAATGAGCAGTTCTTC. It translates to CASSGSAGSRNEQFF.

This clone is a singleton in its sample. J is TRBJ2-7 and V is TRBV29-1, with 10 bases fitting TRBD1. With 4 bases clipped from V and 9 bases from J, the junction kept 12 bases outside the gene matches. CDR3 length: 14 residues. From germline, CDR1 is SQVTM and CDR2 ANQGSEA. CDR3 sequence: CSVVPGTGVSGQYF. The CDR3 DNA follows: TGCAGCGTTGTACCCGGGACAGGGGTATCGGGGCAGTACTTC.